The clone carrying this TCR beta chain showed up just once. Germline V gene sequence: CDR1 MDHEN, CDR2 SYDVKM. CDR3 length: 18 amino acids. V was clipped by 4 bases and J by 1 base, with 22 bases between them. These data come from a study of PD-L1 blockade in urothelial cancer. Across the whole study: Atezolizumab was started by patients in the mid-2010s at 1,200 mg intravenously every 3 weeks. About 90% of the 29 patients were males with bladder-origin urothelial cancer. Between 0 and 3 chemotherapy regimens preceded treatment for each patient.

Sequencing used immunoSEQ multiplex PCR; TCRdb keeps in-frame clones, though not all of them. Among about 76,000 clones listed, 80% to 95% were seen once. As to time point: peripheral blood 6 weeks after treatment start. V is TRBV28 and J is TRBJ1-1, with D perhaps TRBD1 (6 bases). The clonotype comes from a woman older than 75 with urothelial cancer. The sequencing used PBMCs, collected around atezolizumab (anti-PD-L1) treatment. CDR3 region: CASSSLEAGGTWNTEAFF. The DNA for the CDR3 is TGTGCCAGCAGTTCCCTCGAGGCAGGTGGGACATGGAACACTGAAGCTTTCTTT.